This T cell receptor beta chain was obtained from a study of blood T cell repertoires in COVID-19. The overall study: COVID-19 samples collected from the United States, Italy and Spain covered acute and convalescent phases. PBMCs, B-cell-depleted T cells, or T cells provided the cDNA or gDNA that made up the material.

V lost 0 bases, J lost 1 base, and 6 bases stayed unmatched. Germline V lookup: CDR1 MNHEY, CDR2 SVGEGT. CDR3 size: 16 residues. Original processing methods: Using reference gene primer amplification, nucleated cell counts were estimated. This table comes from immunoSEQ multiplex PCR, and its TCRdb copy is limited to in-frame clones, with some not included. V, J and clone size are those of that table, while D and trimming were read from the DNA. The table shows about 160,000 clones, with roughly 84% occurring only once. This sequence originates from a woman aged 80 or over with active or convalescent COVID-19. This chain connects TRBV6-2 or TRBV6-3 to TRBJ2-7; 7 positions agree with TRBD1. The specimen sequenced was peripheral blood. CDR3: CASSYSLGGGSYEQYF. DNA for the CDR3: TGTGCCAGCAGTTACTCTCTAGGGGGCGGTTCCTACGAGCAGTACTTC.